The next 15 T cell receptor beta chains were all read from a single sample in a study of shared T cell receptors in the human thymus. The protocol was immunoSEQ multiplex PCR, while the TCRdb copy is restricted to in-frame clones and leaves out a portion. The sample yields about 730,000 clones, 75% to 90% seen once. These data also formed part of another study, on human thymus T cells.

Sequencing was performed on thymocytes. The receptors were sampled from a girl in the first two years of life with a congenital heart defect.

The V call is TRBV5-4, the J call TRBJ2-3; D may be TRBD2 (5 bases). V shed 4 bases and J shed 0 bases, with 9 bases lying between them. CDR3 size: 14 residues. Germline V CDR1 and CDR2: SGHNT, YYREEE (reference sequence). The CDR3 loop is CASSRGSSTDTQYF. The CDR3 nucleotides are TGTGCCAGCAGCCGGGGATCTAGCACAGATACGCAGTATTTT.

The chain combines TRBV5-1 with TRBJ2-1, with D maybe TRBD1 (5 bases). Germline assignment: CDR1 SGHRS and CDR2 YFSETQ. The CDR3 is 15 amino acids. V was cut by 0 bases and J by 2 bases, with 9 bases left in between. The DNA for the CDR3 is TGCGCCAGCAGCTTGGCAGGGATCACCTACAATGAGCAGTTCTTC. It codes for CASSLAGITYNEQFF.

This clone was recorded once. The chain carries TRBV19 and TRBJ2-3; 9 bases match TRBD2. There are 17 residues in the CDR3. The V gene's germline CDR1 is LNHDA and CDR2 SQIVND (reference sequence). J lost 4 bases, V lost 0 bases, and 8 bases had no gene match. CDR3 amino acids: CASSIDGVAGGPDTQYF. The CDR3 DNA is TGTGCCAGTAGTATAGATGGGGTGGCGGGGGGGCCAGATACGCAGTATTTT.

The genes are TRBV29-1 and TRBJ2-7, with 8 positions matching TRBD1. Germline CDR1 and CDR2: SQVTM and ANQGSEA. This CDR3 region has 12 residues. The trim removed 6 bases at V and 4 bases at J, leaving 5 bases unmatched. In nucleotides, the CDR3 is TGCAGCGTCCGGGGACAGGTTTACGAGCAGTACTTC. Amino acid sequence: CSVRGQVYEQYF.

V gene TRBV9 combines with J gene TRBJ1-5; no clear D. The CDR3 contains 12 residues. The V end was cut by 3 bases, the J end by 9 bases, with 10 bases between. The germline V gene has CDR1 SGDLS and CDR2 YYNGEE. The CDR3 DNA sequence: TGTGCCAGCAGCGGTGGGCGTCGGCCCCAGCATTTT. It translates to CASSGGRRPQHF.

The chain has TRBV5-1 and TRBJ2-5, with D possibly TRBD2 on 6 matching bases. This CDR3 is built from 14 residues. The V end was cut by 2 bases, the J end by 7 bases, with 15 bases between. Germline V gene data show CDR1 as SGHRS and CDR2 as YFSETQ. The CDR3 DNA reads TGCGCCAGCAGCTTAGGAGGGGCCCGCGGGACCCAGTACTTC. The encoded protein is CASSLGGARGTQYF.

The chain employs TRBV18 and TRBJ1-1, with no clear D. The CDR3 covers 11 residues. Germline CDR1 reads KGHSH; CDR2 reads LQKENI. With 3 bases removed from V and 11 bases from J, the gap between germline ends came to 10 bases. The CDR3 region has the DNA TGTGCCAGCTCACCCCTATATTTTGCTTTCTTT. This sequence encodes CASSPLYFAFF.

The chain recombines TRBV7-2 with TRBJ2-7; 8 bases fit TRBD2. This CDR3 is built from 19 residues. Germline V CDR1 and CDR2: SGHTA, FQGNSA. V dropped 1 base and J dropped 1; count of bases not matched to a gene: 15. CDR3 DNA: TGTGCCAGCAGCTTAGACCCCAAATCGCCAGCGGGGGTTTCCTACGAGCAGTACTTC. Its translation: CASSLDPKSPAGVSYEQYF.

The chain carries TRBV5-5 and TRBJ2-6, with a weak D call TRBD1 (5 bases). V was clipped by 9 bases and J by 4 bases, with 17 bases between them. The CDR3 is 15 residues long. The germline V gene encodes CDR1 SGHKS and CDR2 YYEKEE (reference sequence). The DNA for the CDR3 is TGTGCCACCAATGGGGCGGTAGAGGGGGCCAACGTCCTGACTTTC. Translating gives CATNGAVEGANVLTF.

The CDR3 spells CASSVGHPNTEAFF. The CDR3 DNA reads as TGCGCCAGCAGCGTGGGACACCCGAACACTGAAGCTTTCTTT. The gene calls are TRBV5-1 and TRBJ1-1; D might be TRBD1 (6 bases). Trimming took 4 bases from V and 1 from J, leaving 11 bases between them. Germline CDR1 is SGHRS and CDR2 is YFSETQ. The CDR3 contains 14 residues.

In its sample, this clone was seen once. The V and J genes are TRBV7-2 and TRBJ2-7, with D unresolved. The CDR3 runs to 13 residues. V was clipped by 5 bases and J by 2 bases, with 10 bases between them. Germline lookup yields CDR1 SGHTA and CDR2 FQGNSA. The CDR3 DNA follows: TGTGCCAGCAGCCTGCTGACTGCCTACGAGCAGTACTTC. This codes for CASSLLTAYEQYF.

The chain recombines TRBV7-8 with TRBJ1-2; TRBD1 is a possible D gene (6 bases). The germline V gene encodes CDR1 SGHVS and CDR2 FQNEAQ. The V end was cut by 6 bases, the J end by 4 bases, with 24 bases between. The CDR3 consists of 17 residues. CDR3 sequence reads: CASSYLAARTVIYGYTF. In DNA form, the CDR3 reads TGTGCCAGCAGTTATCTAGCAGCGCGGACAGTGATCTATGGCTACACCTTC.

The rearrangement links TRBV28 to TRBJ1-4; 7 bases align to TRBD1. V was pared by 6 bases and J by 6 bases, with 7 bases of the junction left unmatched. Germline CDR1 and CDR2: MDHEN and SYDVKM. This CDR3 has 14 residues. This CDR3 reads CASRRQGGYEKLFF. CDR3 coding DNA: TGTGCCAGCAGAAGACAGGGCGGTTATGAAAAACTGTTTTTT.

The chain carries TRBV14 and TRBJ1-3, with 9 positions matching TRBD1. The CDR3 has 16 residues. Germline CDR1 is SGHDN and CDR2 is FVKESK. J was trimmed by 2 bases and V by 5 bases; bases with no gene match: 7. DNA of the CDR3: TGTGCCAGCAGCGAGACACAGGGGGCGCCTGGAAACACCATATATTTT. This gives the protein CASSETQGAPGNTIYF.

The chain uses TRBV2 and TRBJ2-1; 9 bases are a match to TRBD2. CDR3 length equals 17 residues. The junction had 14 bases not matched to a gene; V was cut back by 4 bases and J by 7 bases. The V gene's germline CDR1 is SNHLY and CDR2 FYNNEI. CDR3 DNA sequence: TGTGCCAGCAGTGTAGTAAGCGGGACTAGCTTTATAAATGAGCAGTTCTTC. It yields the protein CASSVVSGTSFINEQFF.